This T cell receptor beta chain comes out of a study of PD-L1 blockade in urothelial cancer. Study background: The patients first took atezolizumab in 2014, receiving 1,200 mg intravenously every 3 weeks. Blood samples contained a median about 140,000 T cells.

Time point reported: peripheral blood 6 weeks after treatment start. Locally advanced or metastatic urothelial carcinoma affected the patients. Sample contribution per patient ranged from 1 to 8, covering pretreatment and on-treatment. CDR1 is MNHNS and CDR2 is SASEGT in the germline V gene. With 4 bases clipped from V and 0 bases from J, the junction kept 4 bases outside the gene matches. This CDR3 has 17 amino acids. Method: immunoSEQ multiplex PCR; TCRdb's copy keeps in-frame clones and lacks some. The sample has about 30,000 clones; nearly 90% are singletons. J is TRBJ2-2 and V is TRBV6-1; 11 positions match TRBD2. This specimen consisted of PBMCs, obtained around atezolizumab (anti-PD-L1) treatment. The receptor comes from an elderly man with urothelial cancer. The CDR3 spells CASSGLAGIANTGELFF. The DNA for the CDR3 is TGTGCCAGCAGTGGACTAGCGGGAATCGCGAACACCGGGGAGCTGTTTTTT.